This T cell receptor beta chain stems from a study of spatial heterogeneity in lung cancer. Study-wide context: Detection consistently yielded more beta chains than alpha chains. Study-wide results and limits: TCRs found ubiquitously expanded in tumor appeared in blood more at resection than at follow-up.

Time point reported: sample taken at primary tumor resection. From tumor, nontumor lung or frozen PBMC, whole RNA was taken unsorted for sequencing. The CDR3 has 16 residues. Germline values: CDR1 MGHRA, CDR2 YSYEKL. V was pared by 5 bases and J by 3 bases, with 8 bases of the junction left unmatched. TCRdb recomputed calls from the 5' RACE reads with MiXCR, one row per CDR3 protein. The sample gives tens of thousands of distinct CDR3 sequences, more than 6.5% of which show up once; 2.9% is in the top ten. In this sample, this clonotype turned up many times. The antigen is not known. This material consisted of PBMCs, taken at surgery. The rearrangement uses TRBV4-1 and TRBJ2-3; TRBD1 agrees at 10 bases. This sequence was found in a female donor with early-stage non-small cell lung cancer. As DNA, the CDR3 is TGCGCCAGCAGCTTCCGTTGGGACAGGGGTACAGATACGCAGTATTTT. It is translated as CASSFRWDRGTDTQYF.